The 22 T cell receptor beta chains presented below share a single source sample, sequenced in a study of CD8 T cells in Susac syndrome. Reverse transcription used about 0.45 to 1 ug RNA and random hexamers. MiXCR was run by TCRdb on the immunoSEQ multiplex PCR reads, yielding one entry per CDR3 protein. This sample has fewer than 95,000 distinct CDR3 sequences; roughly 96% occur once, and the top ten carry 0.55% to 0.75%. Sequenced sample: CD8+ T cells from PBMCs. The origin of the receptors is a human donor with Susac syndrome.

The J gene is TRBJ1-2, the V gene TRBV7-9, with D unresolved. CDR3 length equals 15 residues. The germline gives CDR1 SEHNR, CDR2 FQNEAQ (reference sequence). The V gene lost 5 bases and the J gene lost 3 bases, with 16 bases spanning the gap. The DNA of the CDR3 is TGTGCCAGCAGCCCCCAGCCTCGAAGGGACTATGGCTACACCTTC. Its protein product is CASSPQPRRDYGYTF.

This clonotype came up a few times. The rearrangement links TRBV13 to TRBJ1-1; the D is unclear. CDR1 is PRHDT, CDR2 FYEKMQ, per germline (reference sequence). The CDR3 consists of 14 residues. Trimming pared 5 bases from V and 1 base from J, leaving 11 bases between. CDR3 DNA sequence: TGTGCCAGCAGCCTAGCAGCGGGGAACACTGAAGCTTTCTTT. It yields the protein CASSLAAGNTEAFF.

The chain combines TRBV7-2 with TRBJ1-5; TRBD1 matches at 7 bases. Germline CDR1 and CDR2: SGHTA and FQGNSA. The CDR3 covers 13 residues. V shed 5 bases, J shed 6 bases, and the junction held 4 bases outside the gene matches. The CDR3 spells CASSPDRAQPQHF. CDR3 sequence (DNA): TGTGCCAGCAGCCCTGACAGGGCTCAGCCCCAGCATTTT.

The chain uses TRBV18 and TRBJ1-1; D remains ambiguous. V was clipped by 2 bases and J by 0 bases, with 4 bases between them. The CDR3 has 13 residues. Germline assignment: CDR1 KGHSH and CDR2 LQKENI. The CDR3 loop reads CASSPTMNTEAFF. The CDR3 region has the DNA TGTGCCAGCTCACCAACCATGAACACTGAAGCTTTCTTT.

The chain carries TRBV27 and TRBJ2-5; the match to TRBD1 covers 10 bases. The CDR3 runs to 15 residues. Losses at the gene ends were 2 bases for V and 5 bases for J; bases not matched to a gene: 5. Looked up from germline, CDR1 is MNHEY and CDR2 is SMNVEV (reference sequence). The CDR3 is CASSLVGTGDETQYF. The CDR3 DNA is TGTGCCAGCAGTTTAGTCGGGACAGGGGACGAGACCCAGTACTTC.

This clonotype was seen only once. The CDR3 reads CASSQVRAAGELFF. The CDR3 nucleotides are TGTGCCAGCAGCCAGGTCAGGGCCGCCGGGGAGCTGTTTTTT. V and J are TRBV3-1 and TRBJ2-2; D might be TRBD1 (5 bases). V was clipped by 3 bases and J by 6 bases, with 11 bases between them. The CDR3 contains 14 residues. CDR1 is LGHDT, CDR2 YNNKEL, per germline (reference sequence).

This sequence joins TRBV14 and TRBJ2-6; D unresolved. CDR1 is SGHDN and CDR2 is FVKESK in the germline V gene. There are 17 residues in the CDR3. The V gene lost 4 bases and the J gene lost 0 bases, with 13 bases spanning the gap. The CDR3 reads CASSRRETTSGANVLTF. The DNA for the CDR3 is TGTGCCAGCAGCCGCCGAGAAACTACCTCTGGGGCCAACGTCCTGACTTTC.

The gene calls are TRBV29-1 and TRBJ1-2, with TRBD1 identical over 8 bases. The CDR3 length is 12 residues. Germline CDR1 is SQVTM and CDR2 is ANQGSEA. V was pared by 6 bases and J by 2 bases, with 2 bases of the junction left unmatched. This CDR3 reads CSVQGENYGYTF. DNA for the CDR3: TGCAGCGTACAGGGGGAAAACTATGGCTACACCTTC.

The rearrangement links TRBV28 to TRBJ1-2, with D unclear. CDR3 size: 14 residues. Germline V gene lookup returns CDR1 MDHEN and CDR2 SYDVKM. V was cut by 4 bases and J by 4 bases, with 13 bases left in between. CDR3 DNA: TGTGCCAGCAGTTCGGGGATTTTTGGCTATGGCTACACCTTC. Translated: CASSSGIFGYGYTF.

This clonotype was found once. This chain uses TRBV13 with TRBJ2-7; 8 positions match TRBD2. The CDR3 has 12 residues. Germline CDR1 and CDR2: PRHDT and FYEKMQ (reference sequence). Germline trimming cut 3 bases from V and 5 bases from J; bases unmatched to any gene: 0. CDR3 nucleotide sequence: TGTGCCAGCAGCTTCGGGGGGGACGAGCAGTACTTC. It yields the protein CASSFGGDEQYF.

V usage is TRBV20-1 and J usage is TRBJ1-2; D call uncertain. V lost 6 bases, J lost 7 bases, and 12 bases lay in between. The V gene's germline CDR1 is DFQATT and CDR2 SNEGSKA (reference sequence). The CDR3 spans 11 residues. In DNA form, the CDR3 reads TGCAGTGCGGCCGATCCACCTGGCTACACCTTC. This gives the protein CSAADPPGYTF.

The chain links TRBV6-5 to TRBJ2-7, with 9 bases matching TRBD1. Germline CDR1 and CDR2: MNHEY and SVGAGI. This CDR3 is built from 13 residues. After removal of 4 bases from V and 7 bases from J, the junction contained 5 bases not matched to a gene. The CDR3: CASSSPTGGEQYF. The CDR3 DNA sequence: TGTGCCAGCAGTTCTCCGACAGGGGGAGAGCAGTACTTC.

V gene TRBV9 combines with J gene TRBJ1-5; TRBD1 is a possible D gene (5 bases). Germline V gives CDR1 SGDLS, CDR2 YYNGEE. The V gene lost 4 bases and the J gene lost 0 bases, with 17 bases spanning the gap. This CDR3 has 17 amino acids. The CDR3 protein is CASSPGPSTSSNQPQHF. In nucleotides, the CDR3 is TGTGCCAGCAGCCCGGGGCCGTCGACCTCTAGCAATCAGCCCCAGCATTTT. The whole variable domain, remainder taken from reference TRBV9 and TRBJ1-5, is DSGVTQTPKHLITATGQRVTLRCSPRSGDLSVYWYQQSLDQGLQFLIQYYNGEERAKGNILERFSAQQFPDLHSELNLSSLELGDSALYFCASSPGPSTSSNQPQHFGDGTRLSIL.

In nucleotides, the CDR3 is TGTGCCAGCAGCGTAGAACACAGGAGAGGTCATCAGCAGTTCTTC. Translated, it gives CASSVEHRRGHQQFF. The chain is built from TRBV9 and TRBJ2-1; possible D gene TRBD1, 5 bases. The V and J ends lost 0 bases and 11 bases respectively, with 18 bases between them. The CDR3 totals 15 residues. Germline V lookup: CDR1 SGDLS, CDR2 YYNGEE. Combining the CDR3 with reference TRBV9 and TRBJ2-1 gives the whole variable domain DSGVTQTPKHLITATGQRVTLRCSPRSGDLSVYWYQQSLDQGLQFLIQYYNGEERAKGNILERFSAQQFPDLHSELNLSSLELGDSALYFCASSVEHRRGHQQFFGPGTRLTVL.

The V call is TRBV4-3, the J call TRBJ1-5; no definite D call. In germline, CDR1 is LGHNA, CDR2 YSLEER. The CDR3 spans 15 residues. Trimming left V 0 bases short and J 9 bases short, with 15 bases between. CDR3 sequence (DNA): TGCGCCAGCAGCCAAGATCGGGCGGGTTCTCCGCCCCAGCATTTT. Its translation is CASSQDRAGSPPQHF.

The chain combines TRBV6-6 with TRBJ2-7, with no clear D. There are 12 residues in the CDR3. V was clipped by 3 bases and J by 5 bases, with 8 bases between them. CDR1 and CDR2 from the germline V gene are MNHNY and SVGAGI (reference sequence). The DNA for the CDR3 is TGTGCCAGCAGTTATGGTCAGGACGAGCAGTACTTC. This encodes CASSYGQDEQYF.

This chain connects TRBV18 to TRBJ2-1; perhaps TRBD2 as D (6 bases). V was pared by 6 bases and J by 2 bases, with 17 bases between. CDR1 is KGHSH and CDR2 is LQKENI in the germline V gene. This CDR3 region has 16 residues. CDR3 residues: CASSSGDSGPYNEQFF. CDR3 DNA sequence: TGTGCCAGCTCTTCGGGGGATTCAGGGCCCTACAATGAGCAGTTCTTC.

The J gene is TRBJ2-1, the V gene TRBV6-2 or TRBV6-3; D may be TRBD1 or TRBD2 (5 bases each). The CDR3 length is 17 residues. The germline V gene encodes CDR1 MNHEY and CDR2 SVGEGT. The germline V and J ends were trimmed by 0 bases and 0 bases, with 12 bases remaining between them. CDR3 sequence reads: CASSYSMGENSYNEQFF. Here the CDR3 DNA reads TGTGCCAGCAGTTACTCGATGGGGGAGAACTCCTACAATGAGCAGTTCTTC.

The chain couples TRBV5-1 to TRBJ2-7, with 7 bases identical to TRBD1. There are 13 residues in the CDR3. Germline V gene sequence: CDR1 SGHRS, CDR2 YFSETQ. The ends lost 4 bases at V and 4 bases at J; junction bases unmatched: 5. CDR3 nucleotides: TGCGCCAGCAGCGCGGACAGGAATTACGAGCAGTACTTC. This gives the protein CASSADRNYEQYF.

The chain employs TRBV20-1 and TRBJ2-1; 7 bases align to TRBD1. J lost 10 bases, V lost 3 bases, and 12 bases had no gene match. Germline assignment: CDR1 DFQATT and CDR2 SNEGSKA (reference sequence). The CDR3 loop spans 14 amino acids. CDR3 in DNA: TGCAGTGCTAGCCCTGGGAGACAGGGCGGGGAGCAGTTCTTC. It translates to CSASPGRQGGEQFF.

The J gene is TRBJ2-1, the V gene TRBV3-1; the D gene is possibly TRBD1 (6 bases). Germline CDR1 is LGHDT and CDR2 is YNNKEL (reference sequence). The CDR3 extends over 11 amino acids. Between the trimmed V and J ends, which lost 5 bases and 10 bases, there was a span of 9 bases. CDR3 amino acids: CASSLGTEQFF. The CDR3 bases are TGTGCCAGCAGCTTAGGGACAGAGCAGTTCTTC.

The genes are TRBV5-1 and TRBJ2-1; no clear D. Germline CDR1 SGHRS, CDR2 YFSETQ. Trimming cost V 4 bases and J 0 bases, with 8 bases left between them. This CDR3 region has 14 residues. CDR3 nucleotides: TGCGCCAGCAGCGTCTCTAACTCCTACAATGAGCAGTTCTTC. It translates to CASSVSNSYNEQFF.